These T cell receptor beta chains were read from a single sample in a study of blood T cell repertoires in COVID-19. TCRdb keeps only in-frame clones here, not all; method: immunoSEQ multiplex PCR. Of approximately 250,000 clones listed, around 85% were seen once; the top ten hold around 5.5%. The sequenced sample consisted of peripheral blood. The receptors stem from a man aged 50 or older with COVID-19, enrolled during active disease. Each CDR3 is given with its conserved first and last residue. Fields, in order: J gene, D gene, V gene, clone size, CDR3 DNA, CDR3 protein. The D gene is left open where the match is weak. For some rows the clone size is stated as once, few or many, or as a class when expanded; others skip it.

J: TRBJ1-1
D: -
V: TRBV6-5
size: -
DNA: TGTGCCAGCAGTTATCTGGGGAGCAACACTGAAGCTTTCTTT
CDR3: CASSYLGSNTEAFF

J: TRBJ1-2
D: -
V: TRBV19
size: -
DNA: TGTGCCAGTAGTATCCCAGGGGCCGGGTATGGCTACACCTTC
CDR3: CASSIPGAGYGYTF

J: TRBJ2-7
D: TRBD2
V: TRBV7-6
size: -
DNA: TGTGCCAGCAGCCCCGGGACTAGCCTGGACTACGAGCAGTACTTC
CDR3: CASSPGTSLDYEQYF

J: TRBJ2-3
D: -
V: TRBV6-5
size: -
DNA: TGTGCCAGCAGAGCGGCGGATACGCAGTATTTT
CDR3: CASRAADTQYF

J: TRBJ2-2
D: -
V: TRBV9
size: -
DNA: TGTGCCAGCAGCGTAACGTCTGGGCTGAACACCGGGGAGCTGTTTTTT
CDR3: CASSVTSGLNTGELFF

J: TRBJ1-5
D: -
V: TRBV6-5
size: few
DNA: TGTGCCAGCAGTTACTCGGGCAGGGGAAGTAATCAGCCCCAGCATTTT
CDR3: CASSYSGRGSNQPQHF

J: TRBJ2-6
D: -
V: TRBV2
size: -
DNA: TGTGCCAGCAGCGGAACAGACTCTGGGGCCAACGTCCTGACTTTC
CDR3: CASSGTDSGANVLTF

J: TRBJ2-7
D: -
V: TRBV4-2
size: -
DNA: TGTGCCAGCAGCCACCCTTTGTTAGGGGGGGCTAGCTCCTACGAGCAGTACTTC
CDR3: CASSHPLLGGASSYEQYF

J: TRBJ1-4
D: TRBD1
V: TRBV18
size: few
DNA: TGTGCCAGCTCATCGACAGGGCTCCAAAAACTGTTTTTT
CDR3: CASSSTGLQKLFF

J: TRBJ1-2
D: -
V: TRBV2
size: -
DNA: TGTGCCAGCAGTGAAATCCAGGGGAACTATGGCTACACCTTC
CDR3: CASSEIQGNYGYTF

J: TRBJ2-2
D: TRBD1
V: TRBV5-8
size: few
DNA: TGTGCCAGCAGCGTCGCCGGGACAGGGCGTGCCGGGGAGCTGTTTTTT
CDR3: CASSVAGTGRAGELFF

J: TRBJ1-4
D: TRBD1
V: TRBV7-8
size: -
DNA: TGTGCCAGCAGCCGGGACAGGGGGAAACTGTTTTTT
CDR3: CASSRDRGKLFF

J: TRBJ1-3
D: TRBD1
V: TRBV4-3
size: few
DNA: TGCGCCAGCAGCCGTGACAGGGGAAGAACTGGAAACACCATATATTTT
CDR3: CASSRDRGRTGNTIYF

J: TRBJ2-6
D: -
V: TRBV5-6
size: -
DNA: TGTGCCAGCAGCTTGCCAGGGGAGGGGGCCAACGTCCTGACTTTC
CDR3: CASSLPGEGANVLTF

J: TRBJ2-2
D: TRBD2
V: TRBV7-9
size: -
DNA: TGTGCCAGCAGCTCGCCTGGGACTAGCCCCGGGGAGCTGTTTTTT
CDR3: CASSSPGTSPGELFF

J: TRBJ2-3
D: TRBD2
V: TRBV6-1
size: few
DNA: TGTGCCAGCAGTGCAATTACGGGGGGGCCTACAGATACGCAGTATTTT
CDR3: CASSAITGGPTDTQYF

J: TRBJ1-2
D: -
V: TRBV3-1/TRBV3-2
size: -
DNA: TGTGCCAGCACAGACGGGTATGGCTACACCTTC
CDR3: CASTDGYGYTF

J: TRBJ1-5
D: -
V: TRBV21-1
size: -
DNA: TGTGCCAGCAGCAAAGACGCCATTTGCGGGACTCGCCATCAGCCCCAGCATTTT
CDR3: CASSKDAICGTRHQPQHF

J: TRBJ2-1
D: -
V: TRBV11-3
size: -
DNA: TGTGCCAGCAGCTTAGATGGCCAGGGGAGCTACAATGAGCAGTTCTTC
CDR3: CASSLDGQGSYNEQFF

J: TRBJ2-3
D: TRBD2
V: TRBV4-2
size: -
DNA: TGTGCCAGCAGCCCCCAGCTAGCGGGGGATACGCAGTATTTT
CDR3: CASSPQLAGDTQYF

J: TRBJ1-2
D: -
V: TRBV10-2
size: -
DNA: TGCGCCAGCACTGCGACCCCCGGGGGTTATGGCTACACCTTC
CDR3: CASTATPGGYGYTF

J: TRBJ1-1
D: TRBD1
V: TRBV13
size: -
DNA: TGTGCCAGCAGCTACCGGGACAGACCGAACACTGAAGCTTTCTTT
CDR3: CASSYRDRPNTEAFF

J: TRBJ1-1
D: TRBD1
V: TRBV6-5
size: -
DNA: TGTGCCAGCAGTTTTGGACAGGGTATTAATGAAGCTTTCTTT
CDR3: CASSFGQGINEAFF

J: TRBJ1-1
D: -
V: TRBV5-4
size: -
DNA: TGTGCCAGCAGCTTTAACGGAGGGCTAAAAGCTTTCTTT
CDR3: CASSFNGGLKAFF

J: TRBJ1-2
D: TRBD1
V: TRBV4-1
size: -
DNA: TGCGCCAGCAGCCAAGGATCCTCGAGGACAGGTGGCTACACCTTC
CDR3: CASSQGSSRTGGYTF

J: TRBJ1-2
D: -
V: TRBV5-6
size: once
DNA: TGTGCCAGCAGCTTGATAGGGGCTCATAGTGACTATGGCTACACCTTC
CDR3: CASSLIGAHSDYGYTF

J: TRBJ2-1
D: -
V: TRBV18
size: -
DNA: TGTGCCAGCTCACCACCAGGAGGTGAGCAGTTCTTC
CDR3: CASSPPGGEQFF

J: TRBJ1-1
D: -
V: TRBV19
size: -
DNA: TGTGCCAGTAGTACCCATCGGGGGAACACTGAAGCTTTCTTT
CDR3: CASSTHRGNTEAFF

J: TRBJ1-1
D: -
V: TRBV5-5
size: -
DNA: TGTGCCAGCAGCTTGAAGGGTAGGGGAAACACTGAAGCTTTCTTT
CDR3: CASSLKGRGNTEAFF

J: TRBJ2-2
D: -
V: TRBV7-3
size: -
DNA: TGTGCCAGCAGGACAGGCGTCGGCACCGGGGAGCTGTTTTTT
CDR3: CASRTGVGTGELFF

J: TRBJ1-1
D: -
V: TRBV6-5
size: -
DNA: TGTGCCAGCAGTACAGGGAACACTGAAGCTTTCTTT
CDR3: CASSTGNTEAFF

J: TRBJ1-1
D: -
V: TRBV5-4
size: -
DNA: TGTGCCAGCAGCTGGGCCGCGACACCGAACACTGAAGCTTTCTTT
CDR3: CASSWAATPNTEAFF

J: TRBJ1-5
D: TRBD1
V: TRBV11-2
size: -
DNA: TGTGCCAGCAGCCCGGGGACAGCCTACAATCAGCCCCAGCATTTT
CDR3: CASSPGTAYNQPQHF

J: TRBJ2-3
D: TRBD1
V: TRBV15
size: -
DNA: TGTGCCACCAGACGGACAGGGGGTACAGATACGCAGTATTTT
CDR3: CATRRTGGTDTQYF

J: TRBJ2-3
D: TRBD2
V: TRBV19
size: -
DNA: TGTGCCACGACCCGAGCGGGGAGCACAGATACGCAGTATTTT
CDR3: CATTRAGSTDTQYF

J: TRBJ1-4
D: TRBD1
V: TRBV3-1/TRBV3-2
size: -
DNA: TGTGCCAGCAGAACAGGGGTTGGAGAAAAACTGTTTTTT
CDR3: CASRTGVGEKLFF

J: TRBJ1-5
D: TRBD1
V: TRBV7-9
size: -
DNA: TGTGCCAGCAGCCTAGGCGGGACAGGTCATCAGCCCCAGCATTTT
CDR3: CASSLGGTGHQPQHF

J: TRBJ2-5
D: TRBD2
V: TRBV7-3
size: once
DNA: TGTGCCAGCAGCTTAAGTGGGACTAGCGGGGTTGGGACCCAGTACTTC
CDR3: CASSLSGTSGVGTQYF

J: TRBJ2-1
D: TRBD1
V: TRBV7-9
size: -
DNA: TGTGCCAGCAGCTTAGCGGGACAGTTATACAATGAGCAGTTCTTC
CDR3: CASSLAGQLYNEQFF

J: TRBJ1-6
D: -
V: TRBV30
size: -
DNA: TGTGCCTGGAGTCCTCCGCGTTCACCCCTCCACTTT
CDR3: CAWSPPRSPLHF

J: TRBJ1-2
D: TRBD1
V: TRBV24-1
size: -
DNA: TGTGCCACCAGTGATCACCCCGGGACAGGGACCTATGGCTACACCTTC
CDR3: CATSDHPGTGTYGYTF

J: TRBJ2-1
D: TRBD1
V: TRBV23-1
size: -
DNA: TGCGCCAGCAGTCAGGGACAGGGGGACCCCTATGAGCAGTTCTTC
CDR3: CASSQGQGDPYEQFF

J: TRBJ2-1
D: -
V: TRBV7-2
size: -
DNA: TGTGCCAGCAGTTCCCGAACTAGCTCCCTGGGGTTTTCCTACAATGAGCAGTTCTTC
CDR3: CASSSRTSSLGFSYNEQFF

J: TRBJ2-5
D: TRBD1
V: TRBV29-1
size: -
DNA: TGCAGCGCCGTGTCCCGGGACAGGGTACGAGAGACCCAGTACTTC
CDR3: CSAVSRDRVRETQYF

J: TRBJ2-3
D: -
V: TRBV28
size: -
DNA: TGTGCCAGCAGCCCAACGGGACTGACAAGAGATACGCAGTATTTT
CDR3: CASSPTGLTRDTQYF

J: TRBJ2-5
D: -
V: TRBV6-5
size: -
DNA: TGTGCCAGCAGCCCCGCGGTACAAGAGACCCAGTACTTC
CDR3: CASSPAVQETQYF

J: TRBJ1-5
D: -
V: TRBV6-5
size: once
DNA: TGTGCCAGCAGTTACTCTCCGGGAGGTGAGCCCCAGCATTTT
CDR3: CASSYSPGGEPQHF

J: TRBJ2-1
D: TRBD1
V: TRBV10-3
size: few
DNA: TGTGCCATCAGTGAGACCGGGACAGGGCTCTACAATGAGCAGTTCTTC
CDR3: CAISETGTGLYNEQFF

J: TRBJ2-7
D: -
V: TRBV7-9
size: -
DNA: TGTGCCAGCAGCTCAGGACTCGACAACGAGCAGTACTTC
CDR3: CASSSGLDNEQYF

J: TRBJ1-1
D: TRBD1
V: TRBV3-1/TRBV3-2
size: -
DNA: TGTGCCAGCAGCCATTCTGGACAGGGATACACTGAAGCTTTCTTT
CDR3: CASSHSGQGYTEAFF

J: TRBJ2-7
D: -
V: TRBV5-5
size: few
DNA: TGTGCCAGCAGCTTCGGGCTCGTAGCGGAGAGCTCCTACGAGCAGTACTTC
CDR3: CASSFGLVAESSYEQYF

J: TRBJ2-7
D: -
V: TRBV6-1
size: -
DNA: TGTGCCAGCAGTGATCGAAGGGGCTCCTACGAGCAGTACTTC
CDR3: CASSDRRGSYEQYF

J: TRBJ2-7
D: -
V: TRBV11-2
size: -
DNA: TGTGCCAGCAGCCGAGGACAGACAACCTACGAGCAGTACTTC
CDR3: CASSRGQTTYEQYF

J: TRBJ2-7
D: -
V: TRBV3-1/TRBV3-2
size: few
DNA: TGTGCCAGCAGCCAAGTGGCGGGCTCGGGTGAGCAGTACTTC
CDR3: CASSQVAGSGEQYF

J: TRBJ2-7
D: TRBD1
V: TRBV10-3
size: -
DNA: TGTGCCATCAGCCAGACAGGGGGAGGCAACTACGAGCAGTACTTC
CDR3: CAISQTGGGNYEQYF

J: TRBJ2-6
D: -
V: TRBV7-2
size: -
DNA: TGTGCCAGCAGCCCCCCGACCGGGAGCTCTGGGGCCAACGTCCTGACTTTC
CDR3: CASSPPTGSSGANVLTF

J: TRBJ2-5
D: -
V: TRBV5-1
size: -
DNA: TGCGCCAGCAGCTTGGAGGGGTGGTACCAAGAGACCCAGTACTTC
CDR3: CASSLEGWYQETQYF

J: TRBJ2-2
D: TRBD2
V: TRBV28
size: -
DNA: TGTGCCAGCAGGGAACCAGCGGGGGTCCTGAACACCGGGGAGCTGTTTTTT
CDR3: CASREPAGVLNTGELFF

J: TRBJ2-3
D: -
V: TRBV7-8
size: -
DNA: TGTGCCAGCAGCCCGCTCCGGGATACGCAGTATTTT
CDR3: CASSPLRDTQYF